This T cell receptor beta chain derives from a study of cytomegalovirus exposure and HLA in healthy donors. Study-wide results and limits: The listing of 150 to 200 TCR beta chains classed them as cytomegalovirus-associated. Specificity for CMV antigens was confirmed in vitro for three of the CMV-associated chains. First-cohort TCR clusters tended to co-occur in the 95 to 150 validation repertoires, a later analysis found.

Sequencing used immunoSEQ multiplex PCR; TCRdb keeps in-frame clones, though not all of them. The sample consists of 150,000 to 200,000 clones, 80% to 90% of them appearing once. This clone was seen a single time. Its antigen is as yet unknown. The sequencing input was PBMCs. This TCR was sampled from a woman in her 30s in good health and CMV-seronegative.

The CDR3 DNA reads TGTGCCAGCTCTCAAGGGGATCAGCCCCAGCATTTT. Its translation: CASSQGDQPQHF. The chain recombines TRBV7-9 with TRBJ1-5, with D perhaps matching TRBD1 (5 bases). The V end lost 8 bases, the J end lost 5 bases, and 10 bases lay between the germline ends. This CDR3 is 12 amino acids long. Germline V CDR1 and CDR2: SEHNR, FQNEAQ (reference sequence).